A selection of T cell receptor beta chains follows, all from one sample in a study of identical twins. TCRdb analysed the 5' RACE reads with MiXCR anew, one entry per CDR3 protein. This table holds roughly 700,000 distinct CDR3 sequences, less than 10% found once. These data also formed part of another study, on yellow fever vaccine responses in identical twins.

Sequencing input: PBMCs. The receptors were sampled from a woman aged 18-29 years in good health. Each CDR3 is given with its conserved first and last residue. Fields, in order: V gene, D gene, clone size, J gene, CDR3 protein, CDR3 DNA. A D gene is named only where the DNA matches it firmly. Clone size appears in some rows only: once, few, many, or a class for an expanded clone.

TRBV7-2	TRBD1	few	TRBJ1-2	CASSPRGQGSHGYTF	TGTGCCAGCAGCCCTAGGGGGCAGGGCTCCCATGGCTACACCTTC
TRBV7-2	TRBD1	few	TRBJ1-1	CASSAQGQILGEAFF	TGTGCCAGCAGCGCGCAGGGACAGATATTAGGTGAAGCTTTCTTT
TRBV27	.	few	TRBJ2-5	CASSLNRAGSIETQYF	TGTGCCAGCAGTTTAAATCGGGCGGGATCGATTGAGACCCAGTACTTC
TRBV4-2	.	.	TRBJ2-3	CASSQAGGGATDTQYF	TGTGCCAGCAGCCAGGCAGGGGGGGGGGCCACAGATACGCAGTATTTT
TRBV10-3	TRBD2	.	TRBJ2-6	CAISESRGGFPSGANVLTF	TGTGCCATCAGTGAGTCACGCGGGGGATTCCCGTCTGGGGCCAACGTCCTGACTTTC
TRBV7-9	.	.	TRBJ2-2	CASSLVPLNTGELFF	TGTGCCAGCAGCTTAGTTCCCTTGAACACCGGGGAGCTGTTTTTT
TRBV29-1	.	few	TRBJ2-2	CSGRLWSGELFF	TGCAGCGGGAGATTGTGGTCTGGGGAGCTGTTTTTT
TRBV6-1	.	many	TRBJ2-3	CASKVKETDTQYF	TGTGCCAGCAAGGTGAAGGAAACAGATACGCAGTATTTT
TRBV18	.	few	TRBJ2-1	CASSPKEERNEQFF	TGTGCCAGCTCACCCAAGGAGGAGCGCAATGAGCAGTTCTTC
TRBV11-3	.	many	TRBJ2-3	CASSLGLLTDTQYF	TGTGCCAGCAGCTTGGGACTCCTCACAGATACGCAGTATTTT
TRBV20-1	.	few	TRBJ1-1	CSVTQGMNTEAFF	TGCAGTGTCACGCAGGGTATGAACACTGAAGCTTTCTTT
TRBV12-3/TRBV12-4	.	.	TRBJ1-6	CASSSSGGKDSPLHF	TGTGCCAGCAGTTCCTCCGGTGGCAAGGATTCACCCCTCCACTTT
TRBV2	.	few	TRBJ2-7	CASRENRDRYEQYF	TGTGCCAGCAGGGAAAACAGGGATAGGTACGAGCAGTACTTC
TRBV6-5	.	.	TRBJ2-7	CASSLGIRSYEQYF	TGTGCCAGCAGTTTGGGTATTCGGTCCTACGAGCAGTACTTC
TRBV29-1	.	.	TRBJ2-1	CSVELLASRWNEQFF	TGCAGCGTTGAATTGCTAGCGTCCAGGTGGAATGAGCAGTTCTTC
TRBV7-2	.	.	TRBJ2-5	CASSLGSRGGETQYF	TGTGCCAGCAGCTTAGGGAGTCGAGGGGGTGAGACCCAGTACTTC
TRBV20-1	.	.	TRBJ2-7	CSARADISYEQYF	TGCAGTGCTAGAGCGGACATTTCCTACGAGCAGTACTTC
TRBV20-1	TRBD2	many	TRBJ2-7	CSAGALPGGVLEQYF	TGCAGTGCTGGAGCTTTACCGGGAGGGGTCCTCGAGCAGTACTTC
TRBV6-5	.	many	TRBJ2-3	CAISYGTRVAHTDTQYF	TGTGCCATCAGTTACGGGACCCGGGTTGCTCACACAGATACGCAGTATTTT
TRBV7-9	.	many	TRBJ2-5	CASRAQGRETQYF	TGTGCCAGCAGGGCACAGGGTCGAGAGACCCAGTACTTC
TRBV5-1	.	.	TRBJ2-3	CASSLGQKTDTQYF	TGCGCCAGCAGCTTGGGGCAGAAGACAGATACGCAGTATTTT
TRBV5-4	TRBD1	.	TRBJ2-3	CASSSVPGQGGSGTDTQYF	TGTGCCAGCAGCTCCGTCCCGGGACAGGGTGGGTCCGGCACAGATACGCAGTATTTT
TRBV6-5	.	few	TRBJ2-7	CASSYAPDRSTYEQYF	TGTGCCAGCAGTTACGCCCCTGACAGAAGTACCTACGAGCAGTACTTC
TRBV9	TRBD2	few	TRBJ2-3	CASSVSPTSGSTDTQYF	TGTGCCAGCAGCGTGAGCCCGACTAGCGGGAGCACAGATACGCAGTATTTT
TRBV10-3	TRBD2	few	TRBJ2-3	CAISESGGIRDTQYF	TGTGCCATCAGTGAGTCGGGGGGGATCCGAGATACGCAGTATTTT
TRBV5-1	.	many	TRBJ2-7	CASSSGTALYEQYF	TGCGCCAGCAGCAGCGGGACAGCCCTTTACGAGCAGTACTTC
TRBV9	TRBD1	.	TRBJ2-2	CASSGALAGGGELFF	TGTGCCAGCAGCGGCGCTTTGGCAGGGGGCGGGGAGCTGTTTTTT